This T cell receptor beta chain was recovered during a study of early T cells in non-severe SARS-CoV-2 infection. This clonotype was seen at least ten times. Molecules of cDNA were individually given unique molecular identifiers that were attached to them. Each CDR3 protein gets one entry after TCRdb re-called the 5' RACE reads with MiXCR. The sample shows 27,000 or so distinct CDR3 sequences, roughly 3% of them seen only once. Sample: whole blood. The TCR originated in an adult who was a healthcare worker with PCR-confirmed SARS-CoV-2 infection or an uninfected control (not recorded which).

Written as DNA, the CDR3 is TGTGCCAGCAGCTTGCTCCGGCAGAGTGATTTTCACACTGAAGCTTTCTTT. Its protein is CASSLLRQSDFHTEAFF. The chain combines TRBV7-8 with TRBJ1-1; D gene ambiguous. V was pared by 3 bases and J by 3 bases, with 20 bases between. The CDR3 spans 17 residues. Per the germline V gene, CDR1 is SGHVS and CDR2 is FQNEAQ.